This T cell receptor beta chain was sequenced for a study of metastatic and nonmetastatic thyroid tumors. Overall study: Across blood and tumor or nodule tissue, repertoires from malignant and benign thyroid patients were compared with one another. Notes on the study in general: Relative to benign nodules, malignant thyroid tumors were reportedly characterized by significantly elevated TCR beta diversity in blood and tumor.

The CDR3 runs to 18 residues. CDR1 is LGHNA, CDR2 YNFKEQ, per germline. V shed 4 bases and J 6 bases; nucleotides not matched to a gene: 12. Authors' analysis steps: Using the CDR3 differences seen across clinicopathological groups, the authors built a distant-metastasis classifier for papillary thyroid cancer, which was meant to discriminate distant-metastatic patients. TCRdb redid the clone calls on the PCR reads using MiXCR. These V and J calls derive from TCRdb rather than the authors' analysis. Here the sample spans some 22,000 clones, 20% to 25% being singletons. For this clone: Its target is unknown.

All patients were treatment-naive before thyroid surgery. This TCR came from a female donor with papillary thyroid cancer or a benign thyroid nodule (not recorded which). Some clones in this sample may be carry-over from other donors' samples. This chain joins TRBV4-2 and TRBJ1-6, with 10 nucleotides matching TRBD1. Sequencing input: tumor tissue. Here the CDR3 DNA reads TGTGCCAGCAGCCCGGCGGTGAGACAGGGGGCTTCTAATTCACCCCTCCACTTT. Encoded protein: CASSPAVRQGASNSPLHF.